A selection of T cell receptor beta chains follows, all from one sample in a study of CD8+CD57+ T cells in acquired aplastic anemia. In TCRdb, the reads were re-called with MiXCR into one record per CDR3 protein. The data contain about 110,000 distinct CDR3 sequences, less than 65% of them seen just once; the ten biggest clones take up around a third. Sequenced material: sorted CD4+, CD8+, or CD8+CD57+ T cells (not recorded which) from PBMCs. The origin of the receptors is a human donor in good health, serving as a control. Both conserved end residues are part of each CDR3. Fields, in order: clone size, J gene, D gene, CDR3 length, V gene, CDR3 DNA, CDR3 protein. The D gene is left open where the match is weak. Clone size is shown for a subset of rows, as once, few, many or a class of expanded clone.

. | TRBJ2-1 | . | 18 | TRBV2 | TGTGCCAGCAGTGAATGGCAGGGTTTAGGTAGGAGAGGCGATGAGCAGTTCTTC | CASSEWQGLGRRGDEQFF
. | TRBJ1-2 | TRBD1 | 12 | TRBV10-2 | TGCGCCAGCGGCGACAGGGTTTATGGCTACACCTTC | CASGDRVYGYTF
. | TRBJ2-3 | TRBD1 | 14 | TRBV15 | TGTGCCACCAGCGGTCGACAGGGTGGGGATACGCAGTATTTT | CATSGRQGGDTQYF
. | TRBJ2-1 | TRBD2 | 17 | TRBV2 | TGTGCCAGCAGTGAAGCGCTGGGACTAGCTTCGTACAATGAGCAGTTCTTC | CASSEALGLASYNEQFF
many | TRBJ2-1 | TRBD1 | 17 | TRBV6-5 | TGTGCCAGCAGTTCCCCTACCGGGACAGGGGGTTCCAATGAGCAGTTCTTC | CASSSPTGTGGSNEQFF
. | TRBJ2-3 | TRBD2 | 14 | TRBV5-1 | TGCGCCAGCGTGGCGGGGGGTTACACAGATACGCAGTATTTT | CASVAGGYTDTQYF
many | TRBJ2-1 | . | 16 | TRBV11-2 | TGTGCCAGCAGCCTTACCCTCGGGGGGCGCGTGAATGAGCAGTTCTTC | CASSLTLGGRVNEQFF
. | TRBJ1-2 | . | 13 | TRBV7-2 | TGTGCCAGCAGTTACGACAGTCAATATGGCTACACCTTC | CASSYDSQYGYTF
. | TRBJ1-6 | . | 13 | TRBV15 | TGTGCCACCAGCAGGGGTAATAATTCACCCCTCCACTTT | CATSRGNNSPLHF
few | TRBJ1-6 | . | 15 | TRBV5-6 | TGTGCCAGCAGCTTCGGACAGCCCTATAATTCACCCCTCCACTTT | CASSFGQPYNSPLHF
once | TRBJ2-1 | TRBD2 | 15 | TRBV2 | TGTGCCAGCGAGGGGTTCCTAGCGGGGGGGAATGAGCAGTTCTTC | CASEGFLAGGNEQFF
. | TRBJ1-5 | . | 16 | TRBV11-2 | TGTGCCAGCAGCTTAGAGGGGCGATATAGCAATCAGCCCCAGCATTTT | CASSLEGRYSNQPQHF
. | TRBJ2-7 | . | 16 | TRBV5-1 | TGCGCCAGCAGCTTGGTCCAGGGCGGGGTCCTCTGGGAGCAGTACTTC | CASSLVQGGVLWEQYF
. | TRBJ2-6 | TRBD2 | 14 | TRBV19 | TGTGCCGGGGGGGACGGCCGGCGAGCCAACGTCCTGGCTTTC | CAGGDGRRANVLAF
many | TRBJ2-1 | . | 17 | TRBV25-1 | TGTGCCAGCAGTGAAGATACCGGCACCGTCTCCTACAATGAGCAGTTCTTC | CASSEDTGTVSYNEQFF
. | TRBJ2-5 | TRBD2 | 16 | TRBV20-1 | TGCAGTGCTAGGGCGGACCAGACTAGCGGAAAAGAGACCCAGTACTTC | CSARADQTSGKETQYF
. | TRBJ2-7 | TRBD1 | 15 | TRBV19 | TGTGCCAGTAGTATAGTCGGGACAGGGACCCACGAGCAGTACTTC | CASSIVGTGTHEQYF
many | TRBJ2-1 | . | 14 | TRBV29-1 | TGCAGCGTTGAATCAGGGGATGGTATCAATGAGCAGTTCTTC | CSVESGDGINEQFF
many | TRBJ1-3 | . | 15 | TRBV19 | TGTGCCAGTAATCAGGACAGCCAATCTGGAAACACCATATATTTT | CASNQDSQSGNTIYF
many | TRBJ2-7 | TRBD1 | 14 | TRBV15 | TGTGCCACCGGAGGACAGGGGAGCTCCTACGAGCAGTACTTC | CATGGQGSSYEQYF
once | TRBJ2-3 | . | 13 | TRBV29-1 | TGCAGCGTTGGAATGGGTGGCACAGATACGCAGTATTTT | CSVGMGGTDTQYF
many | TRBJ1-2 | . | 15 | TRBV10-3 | TGTGCCGGGAGGGCAGCAGTAGGCACTCAGCCTGGCTACACCTTC | CAGRAAVGTQPGYTF
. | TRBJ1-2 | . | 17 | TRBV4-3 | TGCGCCAGCAGCCAAGATCCCCAGACCCATCGGGGTTATGGCTACACCTTC | CASSQDPQTHRGYGYTF
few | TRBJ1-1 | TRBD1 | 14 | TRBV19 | TGTGCCAGTAGTGATGCAGGGGGCATGACTGAAGCTTTCTTT | CASSDAGGMTEAFF
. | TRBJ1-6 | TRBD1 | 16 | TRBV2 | TGTGCCAGCAACGCGCGCGGGACAGGGGCTAATTCACCCCTCCACTTT | CASNARGTGANSPLHF
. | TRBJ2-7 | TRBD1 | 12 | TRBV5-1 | TGCGCCAGCAGCTACCAGGGGGACGAGCAGTACTTC | CASSYQGDEQYF
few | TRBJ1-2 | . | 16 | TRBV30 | TGTGCCTGGAGTGTACTGGCGGAGGGAAACGACTATGGCTACACCTTC | CAWSVLAEGNDYGYTF
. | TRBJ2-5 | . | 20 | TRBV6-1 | TGTGCCAGCAGCCTTATCCTTTTTACACTCCGACGGGGGGCAGGGGAGACCCAGTACTTC | CASSLILFTLRRGAGETQYF
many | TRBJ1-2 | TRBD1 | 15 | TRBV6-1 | TGTGCCAGCAGTACAGGGGGCGGGGGTAACTATGGCTACACCTTC | CASSTGGGGNYGYTF
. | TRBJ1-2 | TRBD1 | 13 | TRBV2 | TGTGCCAGTAGTCGACAGGGGACCTATGGCTACACCTTC | CASSRQGTYGYTF
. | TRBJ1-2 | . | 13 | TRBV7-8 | TGTGCCAGCAGTGCCGAGGGTGACTATGGCTACACCTTC | CASSAEGDYGYTF